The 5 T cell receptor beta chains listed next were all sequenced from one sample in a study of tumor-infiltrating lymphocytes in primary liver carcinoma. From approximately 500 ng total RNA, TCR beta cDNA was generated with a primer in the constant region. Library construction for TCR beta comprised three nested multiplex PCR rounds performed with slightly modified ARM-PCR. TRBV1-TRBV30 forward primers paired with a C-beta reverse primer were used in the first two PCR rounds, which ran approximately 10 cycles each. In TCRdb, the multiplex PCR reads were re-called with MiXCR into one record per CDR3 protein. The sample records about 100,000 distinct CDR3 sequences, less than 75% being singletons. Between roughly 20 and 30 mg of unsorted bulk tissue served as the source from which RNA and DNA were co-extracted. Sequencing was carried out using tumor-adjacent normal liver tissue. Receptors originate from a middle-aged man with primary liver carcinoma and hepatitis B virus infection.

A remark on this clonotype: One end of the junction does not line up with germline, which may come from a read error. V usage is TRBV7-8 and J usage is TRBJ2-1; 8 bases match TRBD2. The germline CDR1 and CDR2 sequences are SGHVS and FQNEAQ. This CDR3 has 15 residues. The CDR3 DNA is TGTGACAGCAGACCGACCGGCGGGGGGTACAATGAGCAGTTATTC. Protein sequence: CDSRPTGGGYNEQLF.

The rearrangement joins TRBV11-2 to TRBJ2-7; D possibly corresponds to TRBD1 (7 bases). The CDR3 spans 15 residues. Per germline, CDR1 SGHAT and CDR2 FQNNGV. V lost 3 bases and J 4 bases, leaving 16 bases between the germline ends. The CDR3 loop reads CASSLQGGLGYEQYF. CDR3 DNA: TGTGCCAGCAGCTTGCAGGGGGGACTGGGATACGAGCAGTACTTC.

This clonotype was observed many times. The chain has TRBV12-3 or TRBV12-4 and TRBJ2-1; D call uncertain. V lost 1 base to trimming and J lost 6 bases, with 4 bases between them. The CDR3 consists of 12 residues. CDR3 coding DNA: TGTGCCAGCAGTTTAGAAAGCAATGAGCAGTTCTTC. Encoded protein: CASSLESNEQFF.

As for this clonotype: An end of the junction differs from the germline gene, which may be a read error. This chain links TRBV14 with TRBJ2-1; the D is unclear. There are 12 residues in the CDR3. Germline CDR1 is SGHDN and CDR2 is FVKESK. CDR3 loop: CASSRNYDEQFF. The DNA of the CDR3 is TGTGCTAGCAGCCGGAACTACGATGAGCAGTTCTTC. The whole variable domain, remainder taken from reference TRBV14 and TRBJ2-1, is EAGVTQFPSHSVIEKGQTVTLRCDPISGHDNLYWYRRVMGKEIKFLLHFVKESKQDESGMPNNRFLAERTGGTYSTLKVQPAELEDSGVYFCASSRNYDEQFFGPGTRLTVL.

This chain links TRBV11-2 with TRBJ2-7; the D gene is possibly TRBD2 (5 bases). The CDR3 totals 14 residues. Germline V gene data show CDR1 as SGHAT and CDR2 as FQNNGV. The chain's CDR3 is CISTLDYGDYEQYF. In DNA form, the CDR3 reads TGTATCAGCACCCTAGACTACGGGGACTACGAGCAGTACTTC.